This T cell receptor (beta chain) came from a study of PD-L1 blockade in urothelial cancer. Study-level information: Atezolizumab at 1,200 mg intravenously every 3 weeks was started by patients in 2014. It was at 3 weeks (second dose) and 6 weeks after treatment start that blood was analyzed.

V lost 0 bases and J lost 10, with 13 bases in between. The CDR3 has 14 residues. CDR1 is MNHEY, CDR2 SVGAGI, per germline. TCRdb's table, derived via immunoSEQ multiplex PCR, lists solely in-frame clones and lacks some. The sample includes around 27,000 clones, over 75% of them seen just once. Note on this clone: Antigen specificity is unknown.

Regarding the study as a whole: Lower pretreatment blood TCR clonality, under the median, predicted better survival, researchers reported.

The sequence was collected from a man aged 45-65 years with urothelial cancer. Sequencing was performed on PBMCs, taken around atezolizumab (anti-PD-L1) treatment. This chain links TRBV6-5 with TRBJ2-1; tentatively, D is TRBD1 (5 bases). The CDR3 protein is CASSYSGWGQEQFF. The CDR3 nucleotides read TGTGCCAGCAGTTACTCGGGGTGGGGCCAGGAGCAGTTCTTC.